A single sample gave rise to the 5 T cell receptor beta chains below, sequenced in a study of blood T cell repertoires in COVID-19 (dated by TCRdb to 2018 to 2021). Library construction relied on the immunoSEQ multiplex PCR assay. This is the immuneACCESS table as TCRdb keeps it, with only in-frame sequences that have V and J called. A part of the clones is gone; compared with another copy, unresolved V genes explain less than half, and the rest is unexplained. This sample has 130,000 to 150,000 clones in its table, and approximately 89% of those were observed once. About 1.6% of the sample comes from the top ten. Sequences were obtained from peripheral blood. The receptors come from a human donor in a cohort sampled during active COVID-19.

The chain couples TRBV7-2 to TRBJ2-3; 12 nucleotides match TRBD2. The CDR3 runs to 18 residues. Germline-derived CDR1 and CDR2 are SGHTA and FQGNSA. V lost 1 base and J lost 4; bases outside the gene matches: 9. CDR3 DNA sequence: TGTGCCAGCAGCTTAGGGGCTAGCGGGGGGGCCCGGGCAGATACGCAGTATTTT. This gives the protein CASSLGASGGARADTQYF.

The V call is TRBV4-1, the J call TRBJ2-1, with 8 bases matching TRBD2. Looked up from germline, CDR1 is MGHRA and CDR2 is YSYEKL. The ends lost 4 bases at V and 5 bases at J; junction bases unmatched: 19. The CDR3 length is 19 residues. The DNA of the CDR3 is TGCGCCAGCAGCCTAAGAGGGTATGAGTGGCGGGGGGCCAACAATGAGCAGTTCTTC. Translating gives CASSLRGYEWRGANNEQFF.

The chain uses TRBV9 and TRBJ2-3; the match to TRBD2 covers 8 bases. J was trimmed by 0 bases and V by 0 bases; bases with no gene match: 9. The CDR3 covers 18 residues. CDR1 SGDLS and CDR2 YYNGEE come from the germline V gene. CDR3 coding DNA: TGTGCCAGCAGCGTAGCGTCGTTTAGCGGGGTCAGCACAGATACGCAGTATTTT. As protein: CASSVASFSGVSTDTQYF.

The chain is built from TRBV7-2 and TRBJ2-1; no clear D gene. The CDR3 loop spans 13 amino acids. The germline V gene has CDR1 SGHTA and CDR2 FQGNSA. Deletions cut 5 bases from V and 0 bases from J, with 5 bases between. The chain's CDR3 is CASSPSSYNEQFF. The CDR3 region has the DNA TGTGCCAGCAGCCCCAGCTCCTACAATGAGCAGTTCTTC.

The V and J genes are TRBV4-2 and TRBJ1-6; D is undetermined. In germline, CDR1 is LGHNA, CDR2 YNFKEQ. There are 18 residues in the CDR3. Deletions cut 5 bases from V and 0 bases from J, with 17 bases between. The CDR3 sequence: CASSGRLGASSYNSPLHF. The CDR3 DNA reads TGTGCCAGCAGCGGCCGACTAGGAGCTAGCTCCTATAATTCACCCCTCCACTTT.